Presented here are 24 T cell receptor beta chains from one specimen sequenced in a study of beta chain features in type 1 diabetes (dated by TCRdb to 2017 to 2018). The library was made by the immunoSEQ multiplex PCR assay. The entire amount of isolated RNA was reverse transcribed using the High Capacity cDNA Reverse Transcription Kit, so the sequenced TCRB transcripts were expressed ones. This is the immuneACCESS table as TCRdb keeps it, with only in-frame sequences that have V and J called. A part of the clones is gone; compared with another copy, unresolved V genes explain less than half, and the rest is unexplained. The sample table lists some 220,000 clones, roughly 10% of them with a count of one. Jointly, the top ten make up roughly 1.3% of the sample. The sample taken for sequencing was central memory CD4+ T cells from blood. These receptors originate from a young man in good health.

This clone was found a few times. The chain couples TRBV5-8 to TRBJ2-7, with D possibly matching TRBD1 (5 bases). CDR1 SGHTS and CDR2 YDEGEE come from the germline V gene. With 4 bases removed from V and 4 bases from J, the gap between germline ends came to 9 bases. CDR3 length: 12 residues. The CDR3 loop is CASSGAGYEQYF. CDR3 nucleotides: TGTGCCAGCAGCGGGGCCGGTTACGAGCAGTACTTC.

This clone was seen only a few times. The rearrangement links TRBV5-8 to TRBJ2-2, with D tentatively TRBD1 (6 bases). Germline loops: CDR1 SGHTS, CDR2 YDEGEE. This CDR3 region has 16 residues. V was pared by 0 bases and J by 0 bases, with 9 bases between. CDR3 sequence reads: CASSLGQDANTGELFF. The CDR3 nucleotides read TGTGCCAGCAGCTTGGGACAGGACGCGAACACCGGGGAGCTGTTTTTT.

This clone has a handful of counts. V is TRBV18 and J is TRBJ2-3; 10 bases match TRBD2. The CDR3 contains 15 residues. Germline V gene data show CDR1 as KGHSH and CDR2 as LQKENI. Germline trimming cut 3 bases from V and 3 bases from J; bases unmatched to any gene: 3. Written as DNA, the CDR3 is TGTGCCAGCTCACCCCTGGGACTAGCGACAGATACGCAGTATTTT. This encodes CASSPLGLATDTQYF.

A few counts support this clone. The rearrangement uses TRBV7-9 and TRBJ1-1; TRBD1 is a possible D gene (6 bases). The CDR3 totals 14 residues. Trimming stripped 5 bases from V and 0 bases from J, with 10 bases between. The germline V gene encodes CDR1 SEHNR and CDR2 FQNEAQ (reference sequence). CDR3 nucleotides: TGTGCCAGCAGCCCCTGGACAGTGAACACTGAAGCTTTCTTT. Residues: CASSPWTVNTEAFF.

This clone has only a few counts. The rearrangement joins TRBV14 to TRBJ2-5; maybe TRBD2 (6 bases). CDR3 length: 14 residues. Germline CDR1 SGHDN, CDR2 FVKESK. Trimming left V 6 bases short and J 6 bases short, with 17 bases between. CDR3 sequence reads: CASSLPGGRKTQYF. The CDR3 nucleotides are TGTGCCAGCAGTCTCCCTGGGGGGAGGAAGACCCAGTACTTC. Variable domain in full (rest from reference TRBV14 and TRBJ2-5): EAGVTQFPSHSVIEKGQTVTLRCDPISGHDNLYWYRRVMGKEIKFLLHFVKESKQDESGMPNNRFLAERTGGTYSTLKVQPAELEDSGVYFCASSLPGGRKTQYFGPGTRLLVL.

This clone appeared a few times. Other nucleotide sequences from this sample produce the same CDR3. The chain recombines TRBV28 with TRBJ2-7; 10 nucleotides align to TRBD1. The CDR3 spans 14 residues. The V gene end was trimmed by 3 bases and the J gene end by 3 bases; junction bases not matched to a gene: 2. CDR1 and CDR2 (germline): MDHEN, SYDVKM. The CDR3 coding sequence is TGTGCCAGCAGTTTGGGACAGGGGATCTACGAGCAGTACTTC. Translated: CASSLGQGIYEQYF.

The chain is built from TRBV28 and TRBJ1-4; D is undetermined. Germline V gene data show CDR1 as MDHEN and CDR2 as SYDVKM. The CDR3 extends over 12 amino acids. V was pared by 2 bases and J by 11 bases, with 9 bases between. The CDR3 reads CASSLKVRKLFF. The CDR3 DNA follows: TGTGCCAGCAGTTTAAAGGTCCGGAAACTGTTTTTT.

In the case of this clone: This sample also contains other DNA sequences that code for the same CDR3. The chain joins TRBV29-1 to TRBJ2-3, with no clear D. From germline, CDR1 is SQVTM and CDR2 ANQGSEA. The CDR3 sequence is 13 residues long. Deletions cut 4 bases from V and 4 bases from J, with 12 bases between. The CDR3 loop is CSVGGVGADTQYF. CDR3 nucleotide sequence: TGCAGCGTTGGAGGTGTTGGGGCAGATACGCAGTATTTT.

In this sample, this clone turned up many times. This chain connects TRBV7-2 to TRBJ2-7; 8 bases are a match to TRBD2. V trimming: 8 bases; J trimming: 4 bases; junction bases outside the gene matches: 7. Germline CDR1 SGHTA, CDR2 FQGNSA. CDR3 length: 13 amino acids. The CDR3 coding sequence is TGTGCCAGCGCAAACGGGAGGGGGTACGAGCAGTACTTC. This codes for CASANGRGYEQYF.

The chain employs TRBV30 and TRBJ2-5; D possibly uses TRBD1 or TRBD2 (5 bases each). Trimming took off 4 bases at V and 5 bases at J, with 14 bases between the two ends. Germline assignment: CDR1 GTSNPN and CDR2 SVGIG (reference sequence). This CDR3 is built from 13 residues. CDR3 DNA sequence: TGTGCCTGGAAAGACGGGGCGTGCGAGACCCAGTACTTC. It is translated as CAWKDGACETQYF.

This clone appeared a few times. The V gene is TRBV18, the J gene TRBJ2-5, with D unresolved. This CDR3 is 12 amino acids long. Germline V gives CDR1 KGHSH, CDR2 LQKENI. V was trimmed by 4 bases and J by 3 bases, leaving 6 bases between them. CDR3 in DNA: TGTGCCAGCTCACTAGGAGAAGAGACCCAGTACTTC. It encodes CASSLGEETQYF.

The rearrangement uses TRBV7-8 and TRBJ2-7, with a weak D call TRBD2 (6 bases). V was trimmed by 1 base and J by 5 bases, leaving 18 bases between them. The CDR3 extends over 16 amino acids. CDR1 and CDR2 from the germline V gene are SGHVS and FQNEAQ. The CDR3 spells CASSLGVRRASNEQYF. CDR3 DNA: TGTGCCAGCAGCTTAGGGGTCCGGAGGGCCTCGAACGAGCAGTACTTC.

This clone has only a few counts. The chain couples TRBV7-3 to TRBJ2-3, with 11 bases matching TRBD1. J was trimmed by 2 bases and V by 1 base; bases with no gene match: 5. The CDR3 has 17 amino acids. Germline lookup yields CDR1 SGHTA and CDR2 FQGTGA. The CDR3 sequence is CASSLSGQGAPTDTQYF. The CDR3 coding sequence is TGTGCCAGCAGCTTAAGCGGACAGGGGGCGCCCACAGATACGCAGTATTTT. Together with reference TRBV7-3 and TRBJ2-3, the CDR3 gives the full variable domain: GAGVSQTPSNKVTEKGKYVELRCDPISGHTALYWYRQSLGQGPEFLIYFQGTGAADDSGLPNDRFFAVRPEGSVSTLKIQRTERGDSAVYLCASSLSGQGAPTDTQYFGPGTRLTVL.

There are many counts of this clone. This rearrangement joins TRBV5-6 to TRBJ2-5; D remains unclear. V was cut by 4 bases and J by 4 bases, with 14 bases left in between. The CDR3 loop spans 14 amino acids. Germline loops: CDR1 SGHDT, CDR2 YYEEEE. CDR3 loop: CASSPTTFGETQYF. In DNA, the CDR3 is TGTGCCAGCAGCCCCACGACATTCGGAGAGACCCAGTACTTC.

The CDR3 protein is CASGDEETQYF. CDR3 coding DNA: TGCGCCAGCGGAGACGAAGAGACCCAGTACTTC. The genes are TRBV4-3 and TRBJ2-5; D unclear. Per the germline V gene, CDR1 is LGHNA and CDR2 is YSLEER. The V end was cut by 8 bases, the J end by 3 bases, with 7 bases between. This CDR3 is built from 11 residues.

J is TRBJ2-1 and V is TRBV11-2, with 13 positions matching TRBD2. The CDR3 is 14 amino acids. Germline values: CDR1 SGHAT, CDR2 FQNNGV. V dropped 3 bases and J dropped 9; count of bases not matched to a gene: 2. The CDR3 protein is CASSLGLAGTEQFF. The CDR3 region has the DNA TGTGCCAGCAGCTTGGGACTAGCGGGAACTGAGCAGTTCTTC.

This clone turned up a few times. The chain links TRBV7-8 to TRBJ2-5; D might be TRBD2 (6 bases). This CDR3 is 15 amino acids long. Germline CDR1 SGHVS, CDR2 FQNEAQ. V shed 1 base and J shed 7 bases, with 16 bases lying between them. The CDR3 DNA reads as TGTGCCAGCAGCTTAGGGGGGGATAGGGCCGTGACCCAGTACTTC. Its protein is CASSLGGDRAVTQYF.

The chain couples TRBV18 to TRBJ2-3; TRBD2 matches at 8 bases. The ends lost 6 bases at V and 4 bases at J; junction bases unmatched: 9. The CDR3 has 15 residues. Germline CDR1 reads KGHSH; CDR2 reads LQKENI. This CDR3 reads CASSLSAGDSDTQYF. CDR3 DNA: TGTGCCAGCTCTCTGTCAGCGGGAGATTCAGATACGCAGTATTTT.

The chain carries TRBV29-1 and TRBJ2-7; TRBD1 matches at 10 bases. The V and J ends lost 7 bases and 6 bases, in that order; junction bases with no gene match: 6. Germline CDR1 SQVTM, CDR2 ANQGSEA. The length of the CDR3 is 12 residues. In nucleotides, the CDR3 is TGCAGCGGCCGGGACAGGGGTTCCGAGCAGTACTTC. Translated, it gives CSGRDRGSEQYF.

The CDR3 spells CASSYTRGEKLFF. CDR3 nucleotides: TGTGCCAGCAGCTACACGCGCGGGGAAAAACTGTTTTTT. This sequence joins TRBV7-2 and TRBJ1-4; D gene unclear. The CDR3 spans 13 residues. Germline-derived CDR1 and CDR2 are SGHTA and FQGNSA. V was cut by 4 bases and J by 8 bases, with 11 bases left in between. Looking up the rest from reference TRBV7-2 and TRBJ1-4 gives the full variable domain: GAGVSQSPSNKVTEKGKDVELRCDPISGHTALYWYRQSLGQGLEFLIYFQGNSAPDKSGLPSDRFSAERTGGSVSTLTIQRTQQEDSAVYLCASSYTRGEKLFFGSGTQLSVL.

The table lists this clone with many counts. The chain employs TRBV7-2 and TRBJ2-7; D call uncertain. The CDR3 runs to 14 residues. Germline V gene lookup returns CDR1 SGHTA and CDR2 FQGNSA. V lost 4 bases and J lost 2, with 12 bases in between. The CDR3 sequence is CASSSPSPPYEQYF. The DNA of the CDR3 is TGTGCCAGCAGCTCACCTTCCCCGCCCTACGAGCAGTACTTC.

Comments on this clone: Possible read error: a much larger clone is one base away. V gene TRBV9 combines with J gene TRBJ1-2; TRBD1 aligns across 8 bases. The V gene end was trimmed by 3 bases and the J gene end by 9 bases; junction bases not matched to a gene: 7. There are 13 residues in the CDR3. The V gene's germline CDR1 is SGDLS and CDR2 YYNGEE. Here the CDR3 DNA reads TGTGCCAGCAGCGCCAGGACAGGGTGGAGCTACACCTTC. Translated, it gives CASSARTGWSYTF.

This CDR3 is CASSLVQGYTF. CDR3 DNA sequence: TGTGCCAGCAGCTTAGTACAGGGCTACACCTTC. The chain combines TRBV7-9 with TRBJ1-2; no clear D. The ends were cut back, 1 base at V and 8 bases at J, with 5 bases in the middle. The CDR3 runs 11 residues. Germline V gene lookup returns CDR1 SEHNR and CDR2 FQNEAQ (reference sequence).

The chain couples TRBV30 to TRBJ2-1, with TRBD2 matching over 8 bases. The CDR3 consists of 16 residues. V dropped 1 base and J dropped 8; count of bases not matched to a gene: 13. The germline V gene encodes CDR1 GTSNPN and CDR2 SVGIG (reference sequence). The CDR3 sequence is CAWSETSDPLLDEQFF. In DNA form, the CDR3 reads TGTGCCTGGAGTGAGACTAGCGATCCCCTTTTGGATGAGCAGTTCTTC.